The 32 T cell receptor beta chains given below trace back to one sample, sequenced in a study of regulatory T cells in long-lasting Graves disease. As to time point: newly diagnosed GD, antithyroid drugs for less than 3 months. PBMC-derived RNA was used for the TCR library. The TCR beta library used iRepertoire HTBI primers with Arm-PCR amplification of CDR3. TCRdb re-analysed the multiplex PCR reads in MiXCR, keeping a single row per CDR3 protein. The sample shows 550,000 to 700,000 distinct CDR3 sequences, 15% to 20% of them seen only once. The data also belong to a second study, concerning T cells in Graves' hyperthyroidism and ophthalmopathy.

This material consisted of peripheral blood mononuclear cells (PBMCs), taken at new diagnosis, from a patient treated with antithyroid drugs. The receptors come from a man younger than 35 with Graves disease.

The chain is built from TRBV12-5 and TRBJ2-7; 11 bases agree with TRBD2. V gave up 6 bases and J gave up 0 bases; unmatched junction bases: 1. In germline, CDR1 is LGHNT, CDR2 FRNRAP. The CDR3 extends over 14 amino acids. DNA for the CDR3: TGTGCTAGTGGCGGGACTAGCGGCTCCTACGAGCAGTACTTC. This gives the protein CASGGTSGSYEQYF.

The chain uses TRBV5-1 and TRBJ2-3, with TRBD2 as a possible D gene (6 bases). The J call may be mistaken, given a closer DNA end match to TRBJ2-1. Germline V gene sequence: CDR1 SGHRS, CDR2 YFSETQ. This CDR3 has 13 amino acids. Here the CDR3 reads CASSLDWGTGQFF. DNA for the CDR3: TGCGCCAGCAGCTTGGATTGGGGGACTGGGCAGTTCTTC.

This clonotype has a count of ten or more. V and J are TRBV27 and TRBJ2-2; 11 bases match TRBD2. CDR1 and CDR2 from the germline V gene are MNHEY and SMNVEV (reference sequence). After removal of 5 bases from V and 5 bases from J, the junction contained 4 bases not matched to a gene. CDR3 length: 15 residues. CDR3 coding DNA: TGTGCCAGCAGTCCCCTAGCGGGGGGTACCGGGGAGCTGTTTTTT. This codes for CASSPLAGGTGELFF.

Points on this clonotype: A read error is possible here, since a much larger clone lies one base away. The rearrangement links TRBV10-3 to TRBJ2-5; D tentatively fits TRBD1 or TRBD2 (6 bases each). Germline V gives CDR1 ENHRY, CDR2 SYGVKD. Trimming cost V 4 bases and J 4 bases, with 10 bases left between them. This CDR3 contains 13 residues. The CDR3 loop reads CAISVGGTETQYF. The CDR3 DNA reads TGTGCCATCAGTGTGGGGGGCACAGAGACCCAGTACTTC.

This clonotype was counted at least ten times. J is TRBJ1-1 and V is TRBV2; 9 bases fit TRBD1. This CDR3 comprises 14 residues. Germline trimming cut 5 bases from V and 11 bases from J; bases unmatched to any gene: 12. Germline values: CDR1 SNHLY, CDR2 FYNNEI. The CDR3 spells CASSPRDRVSEAFF. Here the CDR3 DNA reads TGTGCCAGCAGTCCCCGGGACAGGGTATCCGAGGCTTTCTTT.

This clonotype was seen more than once but under ten times. The chain recombines TRBV27 with TRBJ2-6; no definite D call. V lost 6 bases to trimming and J lost 3 bases, with 27 bases between them. The CDR3 consists of 20 residues. Germline-derived CDR1 and CDR2 are MNHEY and SMNVEV (reference sequence). The CDR3 loop is CASRTVPRVPFYSGANVLTF. DNA for the CDR3: TGTGCCAGCAGAACGGTCCCTCGGGTCCCGTTTTATAGTGGGGCCAACGTCCTGACTTTC.

A few counts support this clonotype. The chain links TRBV2 to TRBJ2-3, with 14 bases fitting TRBD2. Germline values: CDR1 SNHLY, CDR2 FYNNEI. The CDR3 runs to 16 residues. V lost 6 bases and J lost 5; bases outside the gene matches: 7. CDR3 DNA: TGTGCCAGCAGCTGGGGACTAGCGGGAGTGGGAGATACGCAGTATTTT. As protein: CASSWGLAGVGDTQYF.

The V call is TRBV20-1, the J call TRBJ2-3; perhaps TRBD2 as D (5 bases). V dropped 6 bases and J dropped 0 bases, with 10 bases sitting between them. CDR1 DFQATT and CDR2 SNEGSKA come from the germline V gene (reference sequence). The CDR3 has 13 residues. CDR3 residues: CSAPGGSTDTQYF. DNA of the CDR3: TGCAGTGCCCCCGGCGGGAGCACAGATACGCAGTATTTT.

This clonotype occurred a few times. The V and J genes are TRBV7-2 and TRBJ1-3; D is unclear. Per germline, CDR1 SGHTA and CDR2 FQGNSA. This CDR3 contains 15 residues. V lost 2 bases, J lost 0 bases, and 8 bases lay in between. CDR3 bases: TGTGCCAGCAGCTTATTCGGGCGCTCTGGAAACACCATATATTTT. Amino acid sequence: CASSLFGRSGNTIYF.

This clonotype occurred many times. This chain uses TRBV11-3 with TRBJ2-7; 7 bases match TRBD1. The CDR3 is made up of 14 amino acids. Germline lookup yields CDR1 SGHNT and CDR2 YENEEA. The J segment lost 4 bases and the V segment lost 4 bases, leaving 7 bases of the junction unmatched. The CDR3 DNA is TGTGCCAGCAGCTCGGGACAGAAACCTTACGAGCAGTACTTC. This translates into CASSSGQKPYEQYF.

This clonotype was seen repeatedly, ten times or more. The V and J genes are TRBV27 and TRBJ1-2; TRBD1 might be the D (6 bases). Trimming took 2 bases from V and 2 from J, leaving 30 bases between them. The CDR3 length is 21 residues. Germline values: CDR1 MNHEY, CDR2 SMNVEV (reference sequence). CDR3 DNA sequence: TGTGCCAGCAGTTTACAGAGACAGGCACCTTCAGAGCAGCCCCCGAACTATGGCTACACCTTC. Translating it yields CASSLQRQAPSEQPPNYGYTF.

This clonotype was counted at least ten times. The chain recombines TRBV28 with TRBJ1-5; no clear D gene. Deletions cut 3 bases from V and 0 bases from J, with 15 bases between. This CDR3 has 17 amino acids. Per the germline V gene, CDR1 is MDHEN and CDR2 is SYDVKM. The CDR3 region is CASSFSDGAYSNQPQHF. The CDR3 DNA follows: TGTGCCAGCAGTTTTTCCGACGGCGCTTATAGCAATCAGCCCCAGCATTTT.

This clonotype occurred a few times. V and J are TRBV7-9 and TRBJ2-2; TRBD1 agrees at 11 bases. The V and J ends lost 6 bases and 5 bases, in that order; junction bases with no gene match: 14. CDR1 SEHNR and CDR2 FQNEAQ come from the germline V gene (reference sequence). CDR3 length: 18 amino acids. The CDR3 is CASSHTSFGTGGTGELFF. The CDR3 DNA sequence: TGTGCCAGCAGTCATACTTCCTTCGGGACAGGGGGGACCGGGGAGCTGTTTTTT.

The chain carries TRBV19 and TRBJ2-7, with D perhaps TRBD2 (5 bases). Per germline, CDR1 LNHDA and CDR2 SQIVND (reference sequence). The CDR3 consists of 14 residues. Trimming left V 1 base short and J 0 bases short, with 7 bases between. The chain's CDR3 is CASSIAGTSYEQYF. In nucleotides, the CDR3 is TGTGCCAGTAGTATAGCGGGAACCTCCTACGAGCAGTACTTC.

There are a few counts of this clonotype. The chain has TRBV27 and TRBJ2-7, with D possibly being TRBD1 or TRBD2 (5 bases each). V shed 3 bases and J shed 6 bases, with 12 bases lying between them. The CDR3 totals 13 residues. Germline-derived CDR1 and CDR2 are MNHEY and SMNVEV (reference sequence). CDR3 amino acids: CASSFEGTAEQYF. DNA for the CDR3: TGTGCCAGCAGTTTTGAGGGGACGGCCGAGCAGTACTTC.

This clonotype was observed many times. This chain joins TRBV7-8 and TRBJ2-3; weak D call: TRBD2 (5 bases). There are 14 residues in the CDR3. CDR1 and CDR2 from the germline V gene are SGHVS and FQNEAQ. V lost 7 bases and J lost 0, with 11 bases in between. CDR3 protein: CASTRRASTDTQYF. In DNA, the CDR3 is TGTGCCAGCACCCGGCGGGCTAGCACAGATACGCAGTATTTT.

This clonotype was seen at least ten times. The J gene is TRBJ2-3, the V gene TRBV20-1; the D call may be TRBD1 or TRBD2 (5 bases each). The CDR3 totals 14 residues. The germline V gene has CDR1 DFQATT and CDR2 SNEGSKA (reference sequence). The V and J ends lost 0 bases and 6 bases respectively, with 13 bases between them. The CDR3: CSARDVRDRDTQYF. The DNA for the CDR3 is TGCAGTGCTAGAGATGTACGGGACCGCGATACGCAGTATTTT.

J is TRBJ2-4 and V is TRBV28; D uncertain. V was pared by 5 bases and J by 7 bases, with 12 bases between. The germline V gene has CDR1 MDHEN and CDR2 SYDVKM. CDR3 length: 13 residues. CDR3 nucleotides: TGTGCCAGCAGTCCAGGATCCCGGAACATTCAGTACTTC. This translates into CASSPGSRNIQYF.

This rearrangement joins TRBV4-1 to TRBJ1-3; possibly TRBD1 for D (6 bases). The germline CDR1 and CDR2 sequences are MGHRA and YSYEKL. V lost 0 bases, J lost 4 bases, and 10 bases lay in between. The CDR3 covers 15 residues. The CDR3: CASSQDGGSGNTIYF. CDR3 nucleotides: TGCGCCAGCAGCCAAGATGGGGGCTCAGGAAACACCATATATTTT.

Many counts were recorded for this clonotype. The CDR3 sequence is CSAREPSGTYEQYF. Here the CDR3 DNA reads TGCAGTGCTAGAGAGCCTAGCGGGACCTACGAGCAGTACTTC. This chain joins TRBV20-1 and TRBJ2-7; 9 bases are shared with TRBD2. This CDR3 comprises 14 residues. CDR1 is DFQATT and CDR2 is SNEGSKA in the germline V gene (reference sequence). J was trimmed by 2 bases and V by 0 bases; bases with no gene match: 2.

This chain uses TRBV20-1 with TRBJ2-2; 9 bases fit TRBD1. This CDR3 comprises 16 residues. From germline, CDR1 is DFQATT and CDR2 SNEGSKA (reference sequence). The junction had 13 bases not matched to a gene; V was cut back by 6 bases and J by 5 bases. The CDR3 reads CSAIRDRVVITGELFF. DNA for the CDR3: TGCAGTGCCATCCGGGACAGGGTAGTTATAACCGGGGAGCTGTTTTTT.

This clonotype was observed at least ten times. The germline gene is not matched at one end of the junction; a read error may be the cause. V is TRBV28 and J is TRBJ2-3; the D call may be TRBD1 or TRBD2 (5 bases each). This CDR3 contains 12 residues. The V gene's germline CDR1 is MDHEN and CDR2 SYDVKM. CDR3 region: CASSVWGSTQYF. The DNA of the CDR3 is TGTGCCAGCAGTGTATGGGGGTCAACGCAGTATTTT.

This clonotype was recorded many times. The chain uses TRBV2 and TRBJ1-1; perhaps TRBD1 as D (5 bases). There are 15 residues in the CDR3. The V gene lost 7 bases and the J gene lost 0 bases, with 15 bases spanning the gap. In germline, CDR1 is SNHLY, CDR2 FYNNEI. Written as DNA, the CDR3 is TGTGCCAGCACCGACGGGGGGAACATGAACACTGAAGCTTTCTTT. This sequence encodes CASTDGGNMNTEAFF.

This clonotype has more than one count but fewer than ten. The gene calls are TRBV20-1 and TRBJ2-3, with a possible D match to TRBD2 (6 bases). The CDR3 is 17 residues long. Germline values: CDR1 DFQATT, CDR2 SNEGSKA (reference sequence). Trimming removed 5 bases from V and 0 bases from J, with 21 bases in between. The CDR3 reads CSALISGRITSTDTQYF. CDR3 DNA: TGCAGTGCTTTAATTAGCGGAAGAATTACTAGCACAGATACGCAGTATTTT.

This clonotype came up many times. V is TRBV7-3 and J is TRBJ2-1, with D perhaps assigned TRBD1 or TRBD2 (5 bases each). The V end lost 0 bases, the J end lost 7 bases, and 16 bases lay between the germline ends. Germline V CDR1 and CDR2: SGHTA, FQGTGA. CDR3 size: 16 residues. This CDR3 is CASSLTPRAGKNEQFF. The CDR3 nucleotides read TGTGCCAGCAGCTTAACGCCGAGGGCAGGGAAAAATGAGCAGTTCTTC.

The rearrangement joins TRBV20-1 to TRBJ2-1; 10 positions match TRBD1. The germline V gene has CDR1 DFQATT and CDR2 SNEGSKA (reference sequence). The CDR3 totals 16 residues. With 4 bases clipped from V and 2 bases from J, the junction kept 8 bases outside the gene matches. CDR3: CSANTRQGAAYNEQFF. As DNA, the CDR3 is TGCAGTGCTAACACCCGACAGGGGGCGGCCTACAATGAGCAGTTCTTC.

The chain couples TRBV5-5 to TRBJ2-3; TRBD2 matches at 14 bases. The junction had 8 bases not matched to a gene; V was cut back by 5 bases and J by 6 bases. The CDR3 runs to 16 residues. Germline assignment: CDR1 SGHKS and CDR2 YYEKEE (reference sequence). CDR3 loop: CASRSGLAGERDTQYF. The CDR3 DNA reads TGTGCCAGCAGATCGGGACTAGCGGGAGAAAGGGATACGCAGTATTTT.

This clonotype was observed many times. The V gene is TRBV19, the J gene TRBJ1-1; a possible D gene is TRBD1 (5 bases). Germline V gene data show CDR1 as LNHDA and CDR2 as SQIVND (reference sequence). This CDR3 has 14 amino acids. Trimming left V 7 bases short and J 11 bases short, with 23 bases between. In DNA form, the CDR3 reads TGTGCCAGTACTATTTCCCGGGACGGGCATTTGGCTTTCTTT. Amino acid sequence: CASTISRDGHLAFF.

In its sample, this clonotype was seen many times. The chain has TRBV30 and TRBJ1-1; no reliable D call. The CDR3 sequence is 12 residues long. Germline V gene sequence: CDR1 GTSNPN, CDR2 SVGIG (reference sequence). The germline V and J ends were trimmed by 2 bases and 5 bases, with 9 bases remaining between them. The DNA of the CDR3 is TGTGCCTGGAGTTCTACTAGGACTGAAGCTTTCTTT. It is translated as CAWSSTRTEAFF.

This clonotype was counted many times. V is TRBV27 and J is TRBJ1-1; no reliable D call. Deletions cut 2 bases from V and 7 bases from J, with 8 bases between. This CDR3 has 12 amino acids. Germline CDR1 reads MNHEY; CDR2 reads SMNVEV (reference sequence). The CDR3 DNA reads as TGTGCCAGCAGTTTAGCGGGGAATGAAGCTTTCTTT. It yields the protein CASSLAGNEAFF.

The rearrangement links TRBV19 to TRBJ1-5, with TRBD1 identical over 8 bases. From germline, CDR1 is LNHDA and CDR2 SQIVND (reference sequence). The CDR3 is 16 amino acids. J lost 4 bases, V lost 2 bases, and 7 bases had no gene match. The CDR3 here is CASSIRTGTANQPQHF. The CDR3 region has the DNA TGTGCCAGTAGTATACGGACAGGGACCGCAAATCAGCCCCAGCATTTT.

The V gene is TRBV5-4, the J gene TRBJ1-2; D uncertain. CDR1 SGHNT and CDR2 YYREEE come from the germline V gene (reference sequence). CDR3 size: 13 residues. With 4 bases removed from V and 8 bases from J, the gap between germline ends came to 15 bases. CDR3 loop: CASSTRTVWGYTF. CDR3 nucleotide sequence: TGTGCCAGCAGCACAAGGACGGTTTGGGGCTACACCTTC. Together with reference TRBV5-4 and TRBJ1-2, the CDR3 gives the full variable domain: ETGVTQSPTHLIKTRGQQVTLRCSSQSGHNTVSWYQQALGQGPQFIFQYYREEENGRGNFPPRFSGLQFPNYSSELNVNALELDDSALYLCASSTRTVWGYTFGSGTRLTVV.